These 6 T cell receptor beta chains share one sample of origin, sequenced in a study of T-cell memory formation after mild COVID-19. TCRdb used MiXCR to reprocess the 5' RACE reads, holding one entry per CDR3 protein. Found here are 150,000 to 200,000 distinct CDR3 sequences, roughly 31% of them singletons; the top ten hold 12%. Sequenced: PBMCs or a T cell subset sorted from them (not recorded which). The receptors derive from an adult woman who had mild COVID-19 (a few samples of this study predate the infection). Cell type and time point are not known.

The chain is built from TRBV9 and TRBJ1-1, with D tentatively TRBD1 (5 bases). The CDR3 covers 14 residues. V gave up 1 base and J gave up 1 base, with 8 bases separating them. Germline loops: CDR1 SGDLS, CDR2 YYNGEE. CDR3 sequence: CASSVQGTNTEAFF. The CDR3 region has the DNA TGTGCCAGCAGCGTACAGGGTACGAACACTGAAGCTTTCTTT.

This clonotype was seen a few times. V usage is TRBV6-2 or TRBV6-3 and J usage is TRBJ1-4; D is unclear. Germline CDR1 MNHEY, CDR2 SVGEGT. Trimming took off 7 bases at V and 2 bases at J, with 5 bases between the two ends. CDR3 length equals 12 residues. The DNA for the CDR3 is TGTGCCAGCACGGGGACTAATGAAAAACTGTTTTTT. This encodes CASTGTNEKLFF.

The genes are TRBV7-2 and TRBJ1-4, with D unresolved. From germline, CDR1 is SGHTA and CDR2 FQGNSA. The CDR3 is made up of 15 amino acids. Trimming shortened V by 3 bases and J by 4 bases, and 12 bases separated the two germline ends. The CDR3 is CASSLAGTLNEKLFF. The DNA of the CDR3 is TGTGCCAGCAGCTTGGCGGGAACCCTTAATGAAAAACTGTTTTTT.

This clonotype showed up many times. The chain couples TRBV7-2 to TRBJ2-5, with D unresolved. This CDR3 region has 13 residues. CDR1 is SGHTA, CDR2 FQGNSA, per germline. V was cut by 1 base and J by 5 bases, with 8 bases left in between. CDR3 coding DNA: TGTGCCAGCAGCTTAGGTTTGGTGGAGACCCAGTACTTC. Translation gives CASSLGLVETQYF.

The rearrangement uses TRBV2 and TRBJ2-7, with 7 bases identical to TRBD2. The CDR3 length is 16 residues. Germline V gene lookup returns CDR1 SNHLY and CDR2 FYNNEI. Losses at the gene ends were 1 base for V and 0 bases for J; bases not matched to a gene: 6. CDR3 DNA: TGTGCCAGCAGTGAAGGGATTAGGGAGGGCTCCTACGAGCAGTACTTC. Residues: CASSEGIREGSYEQYF.

The CDR3 DNA sequence: TGCAGTGCTTTGGTGCGAGCGGGGCTTCAATACGAGCAGTACTTC. Amino acid sequence: CSALVRAGLQYEQYF. The V gene is TRBV20-1, the J gene TRBJ2-7; 7 positions agree with TRBD2. J lost 4 bases, V lost 5 bases, and 14 bases had no gene match. Germline V gene sequence: CDR1 DFQATT, CDR2 SNEGSKA (reference sequence). The length of the CDR3 is 15 residues.